The 11 T cell receptor beta chains presented below share a single source sample, sequenced in a study of blood T cell repertoires in COVID-19. Sequencing used immunoSEQ multiplex PCR; TCRdb keeps in-frame clones, though not all of them. The sample has fewer than 350,000 clones; 81% are singletons. The specimen was peripheral blood. These receptor sequences come from a woman aged 60-75 years with active or convalescent COVID-19.

The CDR3 sequence is CASSPRENTEAFF. The CDR3 bases are TGCGCCAGCAGCCCCAGGGAAAACACTGAAGCTTTCTTT. The chain uses TRBV4-1 and TRBJ1-1; weak D call: TRBD1 (5 bases). Per the germline V gene, CDR1 is MGHRA and CDR2 is YSYEKL. Trimming shortened V by 4 bases and J by 2 bases, and 8 bases separated the two germline ends. The CDR3 runs 13 residues.

The CDR3 sequence is CASSQGSATRTYNEQFF. CDR3 coding DNA: TGTGCCAGCAGCCAAGGGTCGGCGACCAGGACCTACAATGAGCAGTTCTTC. The chain couples TRBV3-1 (or the pseudogene TRBV3-2) to TRBJ2-1; D remains unclear. From germline, CDR1 is LGHDT and CDR2 YNNKEL (reference sequence). The V and J ends lost 1 base and 2 bases respectively, with 15 bases between them. The CDR3 has 17 residues.

V and J are TRBV6-5 and TRBJ2-2; TRBD2 matches at 7 bases. Losses at the gene ends were 2 bases for V and 7 bases for J; bases not matched to a gene: 10. Germline V gives CDR1 MNHEY, CDR2 SVGAGI. The CDR3 sequence is 16 residues long. The CDR3 sequence is CASSYPGGLNLGELFF. The CDR3 DNA sequence: TGTGCCAGCAGTTACCCCGGGGGGTTAAACCTCGGGGAGCTGTTTTTT.

The rearrangement joins TRBV5-6 to TRBJ2-7, with a possible D match to TRBD2 (5 bases). The CDR3 is 17 amino acids. Trimming stripped 0 bases from V and 0 bases from J, with 16 bases between. The germline V gene encodes CDR1 SGHDT and CDR2 YYEEEE. CDR3 coding DNA: TGTGCCAGCAGCTTGGCCGTAGGGAGCCATTCCTCCTACGAGCAGTACTTC. Protein sequence: CASSLAVGSHSSYEQYF.

The chain carries TRBV6-6 and TRBJ2-5; the match to TRBD2 covers 7 bases. The J segment lost 2 bases and the V segment lost 5 bases, leaving 5 bases of the junction unmatched. The CDR3 is made up of 14 amino acids. CDR1 MNHNY and CDR2 SVGAGI come from the germline V gene (reference sequence). The CDR3 here is CASSLLARQETQYF. Written as DNA, the CDR3 is TGTGCCAGCAGTCTACTAGCGAGGCAAGAGACCCAGTACTTC.

This clone has only one observation. The CDR3 region is CASSIHPQGGNTEAFF. The CDR3 bases are TGTGCCAGTAGCATCCACCCCCAGGGGGGAAACACTGAAGCTTTCTTT. V is TRBV19 and J is TRBJ1-1, with TRBD1 identical over 7 bases. Germline V CDR1 and CDR2: LNHDA, SQIVND (reference sequence). The CDR3 is made up of 16 amino acids. J was trimmed by 2 bases and V by 6 bases; bases with no gene match: 12.

The V and J genes are TRBV9 and TRBJ1-6, with D uncertain. This CDR3 spans 15 amino acids. Between the trimmed V and J ends, which lost 3 bases and 4 bases, there was a span of 11 bases. The V gene's germline CDR1 is SGDLS and CDR2 YYNGEE. The CDR3, as DNA: TGTGCCAGCAGCGGAGGTGACCTATATAATTCACCCCTCCACTTT. Translating gives CASSGGDLYNSPLHF.

The gene calls are TRBV20-1 and TRBJ1-1; 7 bases match TRBD1. Trimming cost V 3 bases and J 1 base; bases outside gene matches: 5. CDR3 size: 14 residues. Germline V gene sequence: CDR1 DFQATT, CDR2 SNEGSKA (reference sequence). DNA for the CDR3: TGCAGTGCTAGTCGGACAGGACGGAACACTGAAGCTTTCTTT. It encodes CSASRTGRNTEAFF.

This CDR3 reads CAIKPGQGGPGEQYF. The CDR3 nucleotides read TGTGCCATTAAACCGGGACAGGGGGGCCCAGGTGAGCAGTACTTC. The chain joins TRBV10-3 to TRBJ2-7; TRBD1 matches 11 bases. From germline, CDR1 is ENHRY and CDR2 SYGVKD. The CDR3 extends over 15 amino acids. The V gene end was trimmed by 9 bases and the J gene end by 7 bases; junction bases not matched to a gene: 14.

This chain uses TRBV7-9 with TRBJ1-2; 11 positions agree with TRBD1. V trimming: 5 bases; J trimming: 7 bases; junction bases outside the gene matches: 9. The CDR3 sequence is 15 residues long. Looked up from germline, CDR1 is SEHNR and CDR2 is FQNEAQ (reference sequence). CDR3 in DNA: TGTGCCAGCAGCCTATCGGACAGGGGGCGGGTTGGCTACACCTTC. Residues: CASSLSDRGRVGYTF. The full variable domain, completed using reference TRBV7-9 and TRBJ1-2, is DTGVSQNPRHKITKRGQNVTFRCDPISEHNRLYWYRQTLGQGPEFLTYFQNEAQLEKSRLLSDRFSAERPKGSFSTLEIQRTEQGDSAMYLCASSLSDRGRVGYTFGSGTRLTVV.

The V and J genes are TRBV5-4 and TRBJ2-1; tentatively, D is TRBD2 (5 bases). Germline-derived CDR1 and CDR2 are SGHNT and YYREEE (reference sequence). V lost 0 bases and J 6 bases, leaving 13 bases between the germline ends. The CDR3 has 15 residues. The CDR3 coding sequence is TGTGCCAGCAGCTTGGATGCGGGTGCTATCAATGAGCAGTTCTTC. Translating gives CASSLDAGAINEQFF.